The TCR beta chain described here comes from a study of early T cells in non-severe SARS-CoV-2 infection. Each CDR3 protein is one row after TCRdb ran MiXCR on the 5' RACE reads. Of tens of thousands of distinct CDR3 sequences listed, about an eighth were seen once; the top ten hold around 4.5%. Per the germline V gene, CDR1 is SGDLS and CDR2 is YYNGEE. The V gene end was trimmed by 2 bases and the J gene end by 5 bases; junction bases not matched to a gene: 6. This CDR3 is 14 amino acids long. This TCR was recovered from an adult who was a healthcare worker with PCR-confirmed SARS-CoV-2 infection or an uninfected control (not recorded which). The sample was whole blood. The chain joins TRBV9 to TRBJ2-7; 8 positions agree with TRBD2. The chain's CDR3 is CASSVLAGSHEQYF. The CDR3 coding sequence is TGTGCCAGCAGCGTGTTAGCGGGGTCCCACGAGCAGTACTTC.